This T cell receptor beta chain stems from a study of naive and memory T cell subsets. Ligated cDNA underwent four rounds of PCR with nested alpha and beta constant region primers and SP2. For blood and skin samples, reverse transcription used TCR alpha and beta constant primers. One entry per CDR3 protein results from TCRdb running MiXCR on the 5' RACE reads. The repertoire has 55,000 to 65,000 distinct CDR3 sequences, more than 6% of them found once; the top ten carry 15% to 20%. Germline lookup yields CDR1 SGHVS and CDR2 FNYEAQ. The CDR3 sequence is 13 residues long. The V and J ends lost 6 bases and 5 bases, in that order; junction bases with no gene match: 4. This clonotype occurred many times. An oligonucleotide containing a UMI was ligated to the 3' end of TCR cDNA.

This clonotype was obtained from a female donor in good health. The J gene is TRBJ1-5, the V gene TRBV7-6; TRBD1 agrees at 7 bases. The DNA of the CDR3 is TGTGCCAGCAGTCAGGGGGTGGATCAGCCCCAGCATTTT. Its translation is CASSQGVDQPQHF.